Below, one TCR beta chain is given with its context. The CDR3 is 13 residues long. Germline V CDR1 and CDR2: MNHEY, SVGAGI. J was trimmed by 7 bases and V by 2 bases; bases with no gene match: 1. These data come from a study of blood T cell repertoires in COVID-19. On the study more broadly: COVID-19 samples from acute and convalescent phases originated in the United States, Italy and Spain.

Original processing notes: From reference gene primer amplification, estimates of nucleated cell counts were derived. Clones were read by immunoSEQ multiplex PCR, and TCRdb kept only the in-frame ones, dropping some. The V and J calls and clone size are taken from that table; D and trimming were inferred from the DNA. The sample contains some 150,000 clones, more than 70% of which appear only once. V gene TRBV6-5 combines with J gene TRBJ1-3, with 8 bases that match TRBD1. This clonotype was sampled from a woman between 50 and 59 years old with acute or convalescent COVID-19. Specimen: peripheral blood. CDR3 DNA: TGTGCCAGCAGTTACCGGACAGGGAACACCATATATTTT. Its protein product is CASSYRTGNTIYF.